Shown below are 13 T cell receptor beta chains from a single sample sequenced in a study of radiotherapy plus CTLA-4 blockade in lung cancer (dated by TCRdb to between 2018 and 2020). Library prep was done by the immunoSEQ multiplex PCR assay. The table comes from immuneACCESS by way of TCRdb, which keeps in-frame sequences with V and J called. Part of the clones is missing from these tables; in studies checked, under half for an unresolved V gene and the rest for unknown reasons. The table for this sample lists about 88,000 clones; roughly 70% of them were counted only once. Clones ranked in the top ten supply over 13% of the sample. This material consisted of peripheral blood, taken from a patient treated with radiotherapy plus ipilimumab. These receptors came from a human donor with non-small cell lung cancer that progressed on radiotherapy plus ipilimumab.

J is TRBJ2-1 and V is TRBV7-3; 7 bases are shared with TRBD2. V was pared by 0 bases and J by 5 bases, with 1 base of the junction left unmatched. Germline V gene lookup returns CDR1 SGHTA and CDR2 FQGTGA. This CDR3 spans 14 amino acids. This chain's CDR3 is CASSLTLADNEQFF. The CDR3 DNA is TGTGCCAGCAGCTTAACGCTAGCGGACAATGAGCAGTTCTTC.

This clone has just a few counts. The chain has TRBV10-1 and TRBJ1-2, with a possible D match to TRBD1 (5 bases). The length of the CDR3 is 15 residues. V was trimmed by 2 bases and J by 6 bases, leaving 16 bases between them. CDR1 WNHNN and CDR2 SYGVQD come from the germline V gene (reference sequence). CDR3 loop: CASSERGGEGNGYTF. The CDR3 nucleotides are TGCGCCAGCAGTGAGCGGGGGGGGGAAGGGAATGGCTACACCTTC.

The J gene is TRBJ2-1, the V gene TRBV4-2; TRBD2 aligns across 10 bases. Germline V CDR1 and CDR2: LGHNA, YNFKEQ. This CDR3 comprises 17 residues. After removal of 0 bases from V and 9 bases from J, the junction contained 11 bases not matched to a gene. CDR3 residues: CASSQDFRSSGGTEQFF. The CDR3 region has the DNA TGTGCCAGCAGCCAAGATTTTCGGTCTAGCGGGGGAACTGAGCAGTTCTTC.

The chain links TRBV7-9 to TRBJ2-7; TRBD2 matches at 14 bases. Losses at the gene ends were 2 bases for V and 5 bases for J; bases not matched to a gene: 14. CDR3 length: 19 residues. Germline V gene sequence: CDR1 SEHNR, CDR2 FQNEAQ (reference sequence). The CDR3 DNA is TGTGCCAGCAGCTTATCGGGACTAGCGGGAGTTCAAACGACCCACGAGCAGTACTTC. Encoded protein: CASSLSGLAGVQTTHEQYF.

The chain recombines TRBV6-1 with TRBJ2-3; D remains ambiguous. There are 12 residues in the CDR3. Germline-derived CDR1 and CDR2 are MNHNS and SASEGT. The V end was cut by 5 bases, the J end by 6 bases, with 9 bases between. CDR3 sequence: CASSLSRDTQYF. The CDR3 nucleotides read TGTGCCAGCAGTCTAAGTCGGGATACGCAGTATTTT.

The chain combines TRBV5-1 with TRBJ1-2, with D possibly matching TRBD1 (5 bases). CDR1 and CDR2 (germline): SGHRS, YFSETQ. The V end lost 0 bases, the J end lost 3 bases, and 9 bases lay between the germline ends. CDR3 length equals 14 residues. The CDR3 coding sequence is TGCGCCAGCAGCTTGGGACAGCGGTACTATGGCTACACCTTC. Protein: CASSLGQRYYGYTF.

The V gene is TRBV5-5, the J gene TRBJ1-2; D remains unclear. Trimming removed 3 bases at V and 0 bases at J, with 12 bases between. Germline-derived CDR1 and CDR2 are SGHKS and YYEKEE (reference sequence). This CDR3 comprises 15 residues. In nucleotides, the CDR3 is TGTGCCAGCAGCTCATCGGGCCCGTCTAACTATGGCTACACCTTC. Translation gives CASSSSGPSNYGYTF.

This rearrangement joins TRBV19 to TRBJ2-1; D not resolved. This CDR3 contains 12 residues. Germline V gives CDR1 LNHDA, CDR2 SQIVND (reference sequence). Deletions cut 5 bases from V and 5 bases from J, with 7 bases between. The DNA of the CDR3 is TGTGCCAGTAGTCTGTACGACAATGAGCAGTTCTTC. It yields the protein CASSLYDNEQFF.

V and J are TRBV9 and TRBJ1-1, with a tentative D call TRBD1 (5 bases). Germline CDR1 SGDLS, CDR2 YYNGEE. The CDR3 runs 13 residues. V lost 4 bases and J lost 5, with 12 bases in between. The CDR3 DNA reads TGTGCCAGCAGCCTTGGGGGAGGGACTGAAGCTTTCTTT. Its translation is CASSLGGGTEAFF.

The chain recombines TRBV2 with TRBJ2-1; 9 nucleotides align to TRBD2. CDR3 length: 15 residues. Germline values: CDR1 SNHLY, CDR2 FYNNEI. The trim removed 5 bases at V and 0 bases at J, leaving 2 bases unmatched. CDR3 coding DNA: TGTGCCAGCAGTATTAGCGGGAGCTCCTACAATGAGCAGTTCTTC. The encoded protein is CASSISGSSYNEQFF. The whole variable domain, filled in from reference TRBV2 and TRBJ2-1, reads EPEVTQTPSHQVTQMGQEVILRCVPISNHLYFYWYRQILGQKVEFLVSFYNNEISEKSEIFDDQFSVERPDGSNFTLKIRSTKLEDSAMYFCASSISGSSYNEQFFGPGTRLTVL.

V usage is TRBV6-6 and J usage is TRBJ1-1, with D perhaps matching TRBD1 (5 bases). The V gene lost 6 bases and the J gene lost 3 bases, with 11 bases spanning the gap. CDR1 and CDR2 from the germline V gene are MNHNY and SVGAGI (reference sequence). This CDR3 has 13 residues. CDR3 DNA sequence: TGTGCCAGCAGACCCGACAGAGACACTGAAGCTTTCTTT. Its protein product is CASRPDRDTEAFF.

The chain combines TRBV18 with TRBJ1-3, with 7 bases lining up with TRBD1. After removal of 4 bases from V and 0 bases from J, the junction contained 12 bases not matched to a gene. CDR1 and CDR2 from the germline V gene are KGHSH and LQKENI. The CDR3 runs to 18 residues. In DNA form, the CDR3 reads TGTGCCAGCTCACAGAGACAGGGTGGGAAGAACTCTGGAAACACCATATATTTT. Its translation is CASSQRQGGKNSGNTIYF.

Written as DNA, the CDR3 is TGCAGCGTTGCCTTTAGCTCCTACAATGAGCAGTTCTTC. Amino acids: CSVAFSSYNEQFF. This chain links TRBV29-1 with TRBJ2-1; D not resolved. CDR1 SQVTM and CDR2 ANQGSEA come from the germline V gene. This CDR3 region has 13 residues. The ends were cut back, 4 bases at V and 0 bases at J, with 7 bases in the middle.